Listed below are T cell receptor beta chains from one sample, sequenced in a study of blood T cell repertoires in COVID-19. Some clones are missing from TCRdb's copy, which holds only in-frame ones; the method was immunoSEQ multiplex PCR. The table records 140,000 to 150,000 clones, around 89% of them present only once. The material sequenced was peripheral blood. These receptors were taken from a man between 18 and 29 years old with COVID-19, enrolled during active disease. The CDR3 runs from the conserved cysteine through the conserved F or W. The order of the fields is clone size, D gene, V gene, J gene, CDR3 protein, CDR3 DNA. A D gene is named only where the DNA matches it firmly. Clone sizes are given selectively: once, few, many, or a class where the clone is expanded.

NA	NA	TRBV6-5	TRBJ1-2	CASNPSTGHYGYTF	TGTGCCAGCAACCCATCAACAGGCCACTATGGCTACACCTTC
NA	NA	TRBV4-3	TRBJ2-3	CASSQRTSTDTQYF	TGCGCCAGCAGCCAACGAACTAGCACAGATACGCAGTATTTT
NA	NA	TRBV6-4	TRBJ2-7	CASRTTRGGYEQYF	TGTGCCAGCAGGACAACCAGGGGAGGGTACGAGCAGTACTTC
few	NA	TRBV5-1	TRBJ1-2	CASSLSTGQGYGYTF	TGCGCCAGCAGCTTGTCTACGGGTCAGGGCTATGGCTACACCTTC
once	NA	TRBV9	TRBJ2-7	CASSVATETYEQYF	TGTGCCAGCAGCGTAGCTACAGAAACCTACGAGCAGTACTTC
NA	TRBD1	TRBV14	TRBJ2-7	CASSHVDGQGIYEQYF	TGTGCCAGCAGCCATGTTGATGGACAGGGGATCTACGAGCAGTACTTC
NA	NA	TRBV7-9	TRBJ2-2	CASSSGELFF	TGTGCCAGCAGCTCAGGGGAGCTGTTTTTT
medium-sized	TRBD1	TRBV6-4	TRBJ1-6	CASGTGDNSPLHF	TGTGCCAGCGGGACAGGGGATAATTCACCCCTCCACTTT
NA	NA	TRBV7-3	TRBJ2-3	CASSLGGAITDTQYF	TGTGCCAGCAGCCTCGGAGGCGCTATCACAGATACGCAGTATTTT
NA	TRBD2	TRBV10-2	TRBJ2-5	CASSAYSGIYQETQYF	TGCGCCAGCAGTGCCTATAGCGGGATATACCAAGAGACCCAGTACTTC